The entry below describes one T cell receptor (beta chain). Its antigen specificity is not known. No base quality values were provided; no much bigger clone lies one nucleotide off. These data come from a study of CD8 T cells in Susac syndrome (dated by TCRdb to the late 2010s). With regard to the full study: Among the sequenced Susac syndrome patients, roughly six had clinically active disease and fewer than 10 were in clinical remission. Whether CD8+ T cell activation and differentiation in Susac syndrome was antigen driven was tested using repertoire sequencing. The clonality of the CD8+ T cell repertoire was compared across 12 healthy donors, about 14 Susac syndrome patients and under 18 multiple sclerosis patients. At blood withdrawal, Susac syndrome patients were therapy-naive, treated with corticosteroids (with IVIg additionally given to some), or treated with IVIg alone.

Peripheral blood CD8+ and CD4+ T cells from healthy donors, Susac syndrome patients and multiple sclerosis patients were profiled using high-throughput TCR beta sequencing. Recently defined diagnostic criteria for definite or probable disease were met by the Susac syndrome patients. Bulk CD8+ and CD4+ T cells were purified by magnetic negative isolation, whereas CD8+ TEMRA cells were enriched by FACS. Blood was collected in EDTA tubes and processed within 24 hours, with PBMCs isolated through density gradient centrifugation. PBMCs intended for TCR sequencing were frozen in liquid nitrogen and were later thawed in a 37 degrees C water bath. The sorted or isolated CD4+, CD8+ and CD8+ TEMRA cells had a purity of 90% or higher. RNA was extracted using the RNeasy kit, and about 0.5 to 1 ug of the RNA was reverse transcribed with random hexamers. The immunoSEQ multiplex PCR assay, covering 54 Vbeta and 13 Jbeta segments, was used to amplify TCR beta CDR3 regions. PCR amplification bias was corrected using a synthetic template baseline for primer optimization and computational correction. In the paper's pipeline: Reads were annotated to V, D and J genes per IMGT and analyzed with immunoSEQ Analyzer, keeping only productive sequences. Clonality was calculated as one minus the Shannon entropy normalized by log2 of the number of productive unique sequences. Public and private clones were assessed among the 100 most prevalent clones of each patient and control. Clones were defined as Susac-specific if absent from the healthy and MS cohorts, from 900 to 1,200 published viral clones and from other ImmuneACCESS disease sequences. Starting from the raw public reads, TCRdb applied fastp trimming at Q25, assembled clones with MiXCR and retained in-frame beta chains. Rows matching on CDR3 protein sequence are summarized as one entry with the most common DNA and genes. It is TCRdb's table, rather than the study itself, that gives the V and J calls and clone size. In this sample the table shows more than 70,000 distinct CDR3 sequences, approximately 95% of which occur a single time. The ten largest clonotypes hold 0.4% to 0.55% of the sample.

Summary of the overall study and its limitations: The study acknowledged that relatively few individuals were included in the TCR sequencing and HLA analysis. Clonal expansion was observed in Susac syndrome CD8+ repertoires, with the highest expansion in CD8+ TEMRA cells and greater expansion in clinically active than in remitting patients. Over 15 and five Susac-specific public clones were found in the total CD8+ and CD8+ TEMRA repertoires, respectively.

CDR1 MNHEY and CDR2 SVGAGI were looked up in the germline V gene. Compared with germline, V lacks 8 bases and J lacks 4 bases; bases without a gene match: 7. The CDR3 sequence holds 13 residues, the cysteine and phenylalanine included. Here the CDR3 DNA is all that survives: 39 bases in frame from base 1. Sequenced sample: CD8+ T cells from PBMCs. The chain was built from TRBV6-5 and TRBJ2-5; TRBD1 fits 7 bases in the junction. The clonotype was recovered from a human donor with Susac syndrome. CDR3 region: CASYQGEGETQYF. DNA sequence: TGTGCCAGCTACCAGGGGGAAGGAGAGACCCAGTACTTC.